One T cell receptor (beta chain) is described in this entry. No antigen is known for it. No quality values exist for individual bases; no much larger clone is one base distant. Receptor libraries were prepared by the immunoSEQ multiplex PCR assay. For the multiplex PCR, a mixture combining 60 forward primers for TCR Vbeta segments and 13 reverse primers for TCR Jbeta segments was used. The CDR3 region of rearranged TCR beta genes was amplified from genomic DNA by a multiplex PCR assay. The amplified TCR beta libraries were sequenced on the Illumina HiSeq System as 87-base-pair reads. Per the authors' processing: Across the roughly 600 repertoires, a later analysis counted roughly 84 million unique TCR beta chains, roughly 11 million of which were shared by at least two donors. A nearest-neighbor algorithm error-corrected the raw reads and collapsed the reads into unique sequences, merging closely related sequences to remove PCR and sequencing errors. CDR3 sequences were aligned to IMGT reference sequences to assign V, D and J gene segments. For a sequence to be retained, a match of at least six nucleotides to both a V gene segment and a J gene segment was required. A rearrangement was called productive if the CDR3 had no stop codons and remained in frame with V and J, and every other rearrangement was called non-productive. Following IMGT convention, CDR3 was defined as the stretch from the second conserved V-encoded cysteine up to the conserved J-encoded phenylalanine. Sequences without an unambiguous match to a single V gene segment were excluded from the earlier analysis of 500 to 700 of the donors. An earlier analysis of a few hundred of the donors classified V segments as functional when productive rearrangements were above 56.7% and as segregating when the standard deviation between donors was above 5%. A statistical classification framework was built for diagnosing cytomegalovirus status from the catalog of TCR beta chain sequences. In a later analysis, V and J genes were assigned by comparing TCR nucleotide sequences against IMGT/GENE-DB human TR gene sequences. A later analysis assigned CDR3 sequences and most-parsimonious VDJ recombination scenarios with the TCRdist pipeline. In a later analysis, every TCR beta chain was defined by the combination of its CDR3 amino acid sequence and its V-gene family, and reads without a unique V-gene family were dropped. In a later analysis, a few hundred highly shared, low-generation-probability nucleotide sequences were removed to address suspected cross-contamination and a sequencing artifact. In a later analysis, a clonal expansion index was calculated for each public chain from normalized within-repertoire ranks of inferred template counts. Generation probabilities in a later analysis came from a VDJ recombination model fitted to out-of-frame rearrangements, and those results were checked against IGoR. In a later analysis, TCR-TCR, TCR-HLA and TCR-CMV co-occurrence was scored with hypergeometric tests, and a repertoire-size bias correction was applied to TCR pairs. False discovery rates were estimated in a later analysis by permuting HLA or CMV assignments 20 times. A later analysis grouped co-occurring TCRs with DBSCAN, adding TCRdist sequence similarity when clustering within HLA-allele-positive subsets. Repertoires with fewer than 30,000 or more than 120,000 public chains were left out of co-occurrence clustering, as were a handful of repertoires with anomalous nucleotide sharing. Imported from immuneACCESS, the table was reduced by TCRdb to in-frame sequences with V and J called. These copies leave out some clones; in studies compared against another copy, an unresolved V gene accounts for under half, and the cause of the remainder is not known. V, J and clone size are taken as reported in that table, and D and trimming were inferred from the DNA itself. The sample has 99,000 or so clones on record, under 85% of them singletons. Roughly 6% of the sample rests with the top ten.

The source of the sample is a study of cytomegalovirus exposure and HLA in healthy donors (dated by TCRdb to the late 2010s). Regarding the research as a whole: In an earlier analysis of some 550 of the donors, 276 Gb of sequence data and 117 million unique TCR beta sequences from about 179 million T cells were reported. An early release that covered about 600 HLA-typed donors contained 250 to 350 gigabases of sequencing data and 80 million or so unique TCR sequences. Of the 300 to 500 genotyped donors, 75% to 85% were placed in the genetic ancestry cluster associated with self-reported Caucasian donors. The aim of the study was to test whether cataloging public T cell receptors could identify signatures of past pathogen exposure. Using immunosequencing, the study profiled T cell repertoires from fewer than 850 subjects and related those repertoires to cytomegalovirus serostatus. A separate validation cohort of 100 to 150 different subjects was used in addition to the roughly 640-subject first cohort. To predict cytomegalovirus infection status, the study brought together high-throughput TCR immunosequencing, statistical association of individual TCRs with disease status, and machine learning. A later analysis re-analyzed previously published TCR beta repertoires from about 730 donors and added high-resolution HLA genotyping to study TCR occurrence patterns. Rather than using new phenotypic data, the later analysis identified candidate immune exposures from TCR beta sequences and from how often those sequences occurred across donors. An earlier analysis of nearly 600 of the donors applied high-throughput TCR beta sequencing to assess whether each TCR beta V gene segment acted as functional or pseudogenic. Alongside the repertoire data, information on donor age, sex, ethnicity and CMV serostatus was compiled. In a later genetic analysis, genome-wide SNP genotypes for about 65% of the 666 donors were used, and that subset was treated as a discovery cohort. All discovery cohort repertoires had been generated using a single sequencing platform. Class I and class II HLA loci were covered by the typing at four-digit resolution. Typing coverage differed by locus: A, B, C, DRB1 and DQB1 were typed in about 620-630 donors, DQA1 in roughly 510, DPA1 in some 600, and DPB1 in just under 490. Roughly five DR-DQ haplotypes were handled as single units for association and clustering because linkage in the cohort was strong. Among about 400 genotyped donors of the cohort, an average of approximately 240,000 unique TCR beta nucleotide sequences was sequenced per donor, of which 15% to 20% were non-productive. What the authors observed across the whole study: The study listed approximately 150 TCR beta chains as associated with cytomegalovirus. A group of highly shared sequence variants was considered likely to be a technical artifact of the sequencing pipeline. In a later genetic analysis, fewer N-insertions in productive TCRs were reported among donors in an Asian-associated ancestry cluster than the roughly 700-donor mean. The cohort was sequenced for TCR beta chains only, and without alpha or paired-chain data the features that could be detected were limited. Because HLA typing was missing for some donors at each locus, association tests included only the typed subset. The 87-base-pair reads could not distinguish some IMGT-functional V segments, including TRBV6-2 and TRBV6-3, so those segments were excluded. Over 15 rarely observed V segments, including chromosome 9 orphons, were excluded from the earlier analysis of approximately 600 of the donors because counts were too low. A later analysis found that HLA-associated TCR beta chains were more clonally expanded and had lower generation probabilities than equally common non-associated chains. In vitro tests confirmed that three of the cytomegalovirus-associated TCR beta chains recognize cytomegalovirus antigens. In a later analysis, most CMV-associated TCR beta chains were found to appear HLA-restricted, with HLA associations seemingly driven largely by CMV exposure. Roughly uniform sequencing depth across donors was assumed in presence/absence analyses, although this assumption may not hold. An association between a missense DCLRE1C variant and V-gene and J-gene trimming of TCR beta chains was found in a later genetic analysis and replicated in an independent cohort. A further reported finding was that TCR beta sequences accurately predicted the HLA-A and HLA-B alleles for most subjects in the first cohort. Cytomegalovirus status was reported to be diagnosed by the classifier with high specificity and sensitivity in both the original and validation cohorts. Correlated functional status among segregating V segments might be attributable to linkage disequilibrium, but an unknown experimental factor could not be ruled out. CMV serostatus was the only immune exposure information available for the cohort. Assigning TCR associations to individual alleles was difficult when HLA alleles, especially DR and DQ, strongly co-occurred. At a false discovery rate of 0.05, a later analysis linked 15,000 to 20,000 TCR beta sequences to specific HLA alleles. In an earlier analysis of approximately 590 of the donors, most TCR beta V segments appeared in productive rearrangements about 87% or about 30% of the time, broadly matching IMGT annotations. According to the authors, the approach could potentially be generalized to other disease states and immunological phenotypes. Most TCR sequences were observed very rarely across donors, whereas some public TCRs were present in many individuals. According to a later analysis, TCR association rates differed among HLA loci, with DRB1 alleles showing the most associated TCRs and HLA-C alleles showing the fewest. According to a later analysis, parvovirus B19, influenza, CMV and Epstein-Barr virus appeared linked to several top co-occurrence clusters.

The cohort comprised some 700 healthy bone marrow donors. At the time of sampling, every cohort member was nominally healthy, though immune exposures that went unrecorded were likely present. The donor was CMV seronegative and belonged to the group of several hundred seronegative cohort members. Each donor provided a peripheral blood sample, and peripheral blood mononuclear cells were used for TCR beta sequencing. Genomic DNA extraction from the blood cell samples was performed with the Qiagen DNeasy Blood Extraction Kit. In the germline V gene (reference sequence), CDR1 corresponds to PRHDT and CDR2 to FYEKMQ. Relative to germline, V is missing 2 bases and J is missing 4 bases, with 9 bases of the junction outside any gene match. The CDR3 has 17 amino acids, counting the end cysteine and phenylalanine. CDR3 DNA only is kept here, 51 bases in frame from base 1.

Material: PBMCs. This chain is built from TRBV13 and TRBJ2-5, with 11 central nucleotides matching TRBD2. This receptor was taken from a man aged 18 to 29 in good health and CMV-seronegative. The CDR3 loop reads CASSLFSGRASAETQYF. The bases are TGTGCCAGCAGCTTATTTAGCGGGAGGGCCTCAGCAGAGACCCAGTACTTC.